These 13 T cell receptor beta chains share one sample of origin, sequenced in a study of shared clonotypes between healthy human individuals. Profiled with immunoSEQ multiplex PCR; TCRdb holds only in-frame clones, not every one. The sample yields a few million clones, 93% seen once. Sequencing was performed on naive CD4+ T cells from PBMCs. Regarding subset: CD45RA+ positively selected. The source of these receptors is a young man in good health. Some clones in this sample may be carry-over from other donors' samples.

The chain employs TRBV5-1 and TRBJ2-1, with 8 bases fitting TRBD2. The CDR3 runs to 19 residues. Per the germline V gene, CDR1 is SGHRS and CDR2 is YFSETQ. After removal of 3 bases from V and 1 base from J, the junction contained 15 bases not matched to a gene. This CDR3 is CASSSSGSGVGASYNEQFF. CDR3 sequence (DNA): TGCGCCAGCAGCTCCTCGGGTAGCGGGGTGGGGGCGTCCTACAATGAGCAGTTCTTC.

This clone has a handful of counts. This chain connects TRBV28 to TRBJ1-5; TRBD1 might be the D (5 bases). This CDR3 contains 13 residues. Germline V gene lookup returns CDR1 MDHEN and CDR2 SYDVKM. The V end lost 6 bases, the J end lost 4 bases, and 10 bases lay between the germline ends. The CDR3 bases are TGTGCCAGCAGCAACAGGAGGAATCAGCCCCAGCATTTT. This sequence encodes CASSNRRNQPQHF.

The rearrangement joins TRBV7-8 to TRBJ2-1, with TRBD1 matching over 7 bases. Germline V gene lookup returns CDR1 SGHVS and CDR2 FQNEAQ. The CDR3 has 14 residues. The V and J ends lost 7 bases and 6 bases, in that order; junction bases with no gene match: 9. The CDR3 coding sequence is TGTGCCAGCAACACCCCGACAGGGTCCAATGAGCAGTTCTTC. Amino acid sequence: CASNTPTGSNEQFF.

The J gene is TRBJ1-1, the V gene TRBV18, with D unresolved. The CDR3 totals 14 residues. Trimming left V 3 bases short and J 0 bases short, with 8 bases between. The V gene's germline CDR1 is KGHSH and CDR2 LQKENI. Here the CDR3 reads CASSPEHLNTEAFF. DNA for the CDR3: TGTGCCAGCTCACCGGAACACTTGAACACTGAAGCTTTCTTT.

The chain has TRBV9 and TRBJ2-1, with 8 bases identical to TRBD1. This CDR3 comprises 16 residues. The V gene's germline CDR1 is SGDLS and CDR2 YYNGEE. Unmatched junction bases numbered 12, after V lost 3 bases and J lost 7 bases. CDR3 in amino acids: CASSARSRTGLNEQFF. In DNA, the CDR3 is TGTGCCAGCAGCGCAAGGTCCCGGACAGGGTTGAATGAGCAGTTCTTC. Full variable domain (remainder filled in from reference TRBV9 and TRBJ2-1): DSGVTQTPKHLITATGQRVTLRCSPRSGDLSVYWYQQSLDQGLQFLIQYYNGEERAKGNILERFSAQQFPDLHSELNLSSLELGDSALYFCASSARSRTGLNEQFFGPGTRLTVL.

The rearrangement links TRBV7-2 to TRBJ2-1; 8 bases fit TRBD2. V lost 5 bases, J lost 0 bases, and 3 bases stayed unmatched. CDR3 length equals 15 residues. CDR1 is SGHTA, CDR2 FQGNSA, per germline. CDR3 nucleotides: TGTGCCAGCAGCGGGAGCGGGGGCTCCTACAATGAGCAGTTCTTC. Translated, it gives CASSGSGGSYNEQFF.

The CDR3 nucleotides are TGTGCCATCACAGCCGGAAGCGACCAAGAGACCCAGTACTTC. Residues: CAITAGSDQETQYF. The chain recombines TRBV10-3 with TRBJ2-5; no reliable D call. The CDR3 covers 14 residues. The germline CDR1 and CDR2 sequences are ENHRY and SYGVKD. V was trimmed by 7 bases and J by 0 bases, leaving 12 bases between them.

This clone has a handful of counts. The rearrangement joins TRBV6-6 to TRBJ1-3; D remains unclear. V was pared by 4 bases and J by 9 bases, with 13 bases between. This CDR3 comprises 13 residues. The germline V gene has CDR1 MNHNY and CDR2 SVGAGI (reference sequence). The CDR3 sequence is CASSSLPRSTIYF. The CDR3, as DNA: TGTGCCAGCAGTTCTCTACCCAGAAGCACCATATATTTT.

This sequence joins TRBV2 and TRBJ2-7, with a weak D call TRBD2 (6 bases). V was cut by 4 bases and J by 4 bases, with 20 bases left in between. Germline loops: CDR1 SNHLY, CDR2 FYNNEI. The CDR3 totals 16 residues. The CDR3 DNA reads as TGTGCCAGCAGTGCGGTCGGCGGGAACGAGTTTTACGAGCAGTACTTC. This sequence encodes CASSAVGGNEFYEQYF. Combining the CDR3 with reference TRBV2 and TRBJ2-7 gives the whole variable domain EPEVTQTPSHQVTQMGQEVILRCVPISNHLYFYWYRQILGQKVEFLVSFYNNEISEKSEIFDDQFSVERPDGSNFTLKIRSTKLEDSAMYFCASSAVGGNEFYEQYFGPGTRLTVT.

This chain connects TRBV30 to TRBJ1-1; TRBD1 matches at 7 bases. V dropped 7 bases and J dropped 1; count of bases not matched to a gene: 9. CDR1 GTSNPN and CDR2 SVGIG come from the germline V gene (reference sequence). This CDR3 is 14 amino acids long. CDR3 nucleotides: TGTGCCTTACGACCGGGACAGAGGAACACTGAAGCTTTCTTT. The encoded protein is CALRPGQRNTEAFF.

CDR3 bases: TGTGCCAGCAGCCTGTCAGGGAATTACTACAATGAGCAGTTCTTC. As protein: CASSLSGNYYNEQFF. The chain links TRBV7-3 to TRBJ2-1; D perhaps matches TRBD1 (5 bases). Germline V lookup: CDR1 SGHTA, CDR2 FQGTGA. The germline V and J ends were trimmed by 5 bases and 3 bases, with 14 bases remaining between them. This CDR3 spans 15 amino acids.

The chain links TRBV29-1 to TRBJ2-1, with 14 bases matching TRBD2. The V gene's germline CDR1 is SQVTM and CDR2 ANQGSEA. This CDR3 has 13 residues. The J segment lost 9 bases and the V segment lost 8 bases, leaving 6 bases of the junction unmatched. The CDR3 nucleotides read TGCAGCTTTGGGACTAGCGGGAGACCTGAGCAGTTCTTC. Translated: CSFGTSGRPEQFF.

This clone was seen a handful of times. This sequence joins TRBV5-4 and TRBJ2-2; possibly TRBD2 for D (6 bases). CDR3 size: 17 residues. The germline CDR1 and CDR2 sequences are SGHNT and YYREEE (reference sequence). The V end lost 4 bases, the J end lost 2 bases, and 18 bases lay between the germline ends. CDR3 sequence reads: CASSRRLGWGNTGELFF. Here the CDR3 DNA reads TGTGCCAGCAGCCGTAGACTAGGCTGGGGTAACACCGGGGAGCTGTTTTTT.